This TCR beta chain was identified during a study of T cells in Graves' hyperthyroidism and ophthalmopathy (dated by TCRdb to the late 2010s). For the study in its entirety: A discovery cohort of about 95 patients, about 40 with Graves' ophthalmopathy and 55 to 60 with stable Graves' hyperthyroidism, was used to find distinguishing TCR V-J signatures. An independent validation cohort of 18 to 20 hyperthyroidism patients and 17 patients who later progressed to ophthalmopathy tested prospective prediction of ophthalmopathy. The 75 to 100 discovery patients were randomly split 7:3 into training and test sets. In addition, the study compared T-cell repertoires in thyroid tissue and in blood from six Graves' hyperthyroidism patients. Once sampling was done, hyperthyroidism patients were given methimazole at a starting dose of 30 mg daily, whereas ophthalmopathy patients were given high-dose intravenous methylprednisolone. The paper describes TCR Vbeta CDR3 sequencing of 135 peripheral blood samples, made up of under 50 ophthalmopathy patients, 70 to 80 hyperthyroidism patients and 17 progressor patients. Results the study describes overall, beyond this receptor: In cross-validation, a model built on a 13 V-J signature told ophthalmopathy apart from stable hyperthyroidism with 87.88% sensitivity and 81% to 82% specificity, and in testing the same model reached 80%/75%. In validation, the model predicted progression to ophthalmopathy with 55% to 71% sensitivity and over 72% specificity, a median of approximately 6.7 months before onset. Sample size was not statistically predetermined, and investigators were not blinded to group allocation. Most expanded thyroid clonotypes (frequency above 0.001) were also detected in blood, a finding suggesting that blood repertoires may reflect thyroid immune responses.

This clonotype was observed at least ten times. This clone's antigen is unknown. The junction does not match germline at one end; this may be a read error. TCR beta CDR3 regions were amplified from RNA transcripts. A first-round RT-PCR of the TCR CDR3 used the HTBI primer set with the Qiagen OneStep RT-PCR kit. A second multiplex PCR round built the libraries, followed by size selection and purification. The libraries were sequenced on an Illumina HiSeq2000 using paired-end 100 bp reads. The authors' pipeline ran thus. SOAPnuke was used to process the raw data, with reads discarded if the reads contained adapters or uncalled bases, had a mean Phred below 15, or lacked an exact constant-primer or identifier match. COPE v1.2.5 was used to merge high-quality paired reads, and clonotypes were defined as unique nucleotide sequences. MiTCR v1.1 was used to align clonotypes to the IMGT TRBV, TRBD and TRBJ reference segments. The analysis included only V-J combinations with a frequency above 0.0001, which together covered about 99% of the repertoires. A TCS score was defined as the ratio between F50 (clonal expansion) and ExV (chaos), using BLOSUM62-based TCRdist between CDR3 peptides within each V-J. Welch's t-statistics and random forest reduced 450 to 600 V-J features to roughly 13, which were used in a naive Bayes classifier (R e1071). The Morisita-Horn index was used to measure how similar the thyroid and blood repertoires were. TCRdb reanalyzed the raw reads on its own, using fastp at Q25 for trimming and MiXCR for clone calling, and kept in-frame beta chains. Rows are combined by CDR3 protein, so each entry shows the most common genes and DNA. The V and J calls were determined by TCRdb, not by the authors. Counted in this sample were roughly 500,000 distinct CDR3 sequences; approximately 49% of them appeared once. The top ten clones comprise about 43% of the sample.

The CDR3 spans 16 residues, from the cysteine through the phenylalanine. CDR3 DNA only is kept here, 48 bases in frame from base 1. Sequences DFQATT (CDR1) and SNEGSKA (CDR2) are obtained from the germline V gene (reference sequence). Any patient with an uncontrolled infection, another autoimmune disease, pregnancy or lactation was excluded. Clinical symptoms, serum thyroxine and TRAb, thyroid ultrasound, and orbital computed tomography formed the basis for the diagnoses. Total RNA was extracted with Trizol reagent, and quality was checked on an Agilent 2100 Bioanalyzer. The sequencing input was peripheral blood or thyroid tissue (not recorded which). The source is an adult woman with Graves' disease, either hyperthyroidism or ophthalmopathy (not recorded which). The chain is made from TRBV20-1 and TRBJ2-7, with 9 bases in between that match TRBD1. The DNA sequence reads TGCAGTGCCAGAGATACCGCCGGGACAGGGCCCTACGAGCAGTACTTC. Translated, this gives CSARDTAGTGPYEQYF.